Listed below are T cell receptor beta chains from one sample, sequenced in a study of post-analysis software for immune sequencing data. One entry per CDR3 protein, called by TCRdb with MiXCR from the PCR reads. The sample has 350,000 to 500,000 distinct CDR3 sequences, 35% to 45% seen once. Sequencing was carried out using blood. These receptors were taken from a girl aged 2 to 9 with multiple sclerosis. CDR3s include the opening cysteine and the closing phenylalanine or tryptophan. A D gene is named only where the DNA matches it firmly. A clone size is listed for some rows: how often the clone was seen (once, few, many), or a class if it is expanded.

>NA|NA|TRBJ2-4|TRBV18
TGTGCCAGCTCACCATATGGGGCAGGGAGACGGCGTGAGCAGTACTTC
CASSPYGAGRRREQYF
>NA|NA|TRBJ1-1|TRBV7-9
TGTGCCAGCAGCTTCACCGGGACGAACACTGAAGCTTTCTTT
CASSFTGTNTEAFF
>TRBD1|once|TRBJ2-5|TRBV28
TGTGCCAGCAGTTTCCCCGACAGGGTGAGGGGAGAGACCCAGTACTTC
CASSFPDRVRGETQYF
>TRBD2|few|TRBJ2-1|TRBV7-9
TGTGCCAGCAGCTTAGCTCTAGCGGGAGTATGGGAGCAGTTCTTC
CASSLALAGVWEQFF
>NA|few|TRBJ2-4|TRBV11-2
TGTGCCAGCACCCAGGCGGTGCTCCAAAACATTCAGTACTTC
CASTQAVLQNIQYF
>NA|NA|TRBJ1-2|TRBV28
TGTGCCAGCAGTTTCCGCAGGGTTTATGGCTACACCTTC
CASSFRRVYGYTF
>TRBD2|once|TRBJ2-1|TRBV7-6
TGTGCCAGCAGCCCTTATTCCCGCGGACTAGCGGGGGCCGACTACAATGAGCAGTTCTTC
CASSPYSRGLAGADYNEQFF
>TRBD1|NA|TRBJ1-5|TRBV5-1
TGTGCCAGCAGCTTTACAGGGGAGGATCAGCCCCAGCATTTT
CASSFTGEDQPQHF
>NA|few|TRBJ2-7|TRBV10-1
TGCGCCAGCAGTGGGGGCAGGTCCTACGAGCAGTACTTC
CASSGGRSYEQYF
>NA|NA|TRBJ1-1|TRBV9
TGTGCCAGCAGCGTAAGGATGGACACTGAAGCTTTCTTT
CASSVRMDTEAFF
>NA|NA|TRBJ2-7|TRBV20-1
TGCAGTGCTAGGGTAGCGCCTAACTACGAGCAGTACTTC
CSARVAPNYEQYF
>NA|few|TRBJ2-1|TRBV29-1
TGCAGAGGGACGTCTGCCTACAATGAGCAGTTCTTC
CRGTSAYNEQFF
>NA|NA|TRBJ2-1|TRBV7-3
TGTGCCAGCAGCTTAGGGGCAATTAATGAGCAGTTCTTC
CASSLGAINEQFF
>NA|few|TRBJ2-7|TRBV6-6
TGTGCCAGCGATTACGGTCGGGAGCGGACCCACGAGCAGTACTTC
CASDYGRERTHEQYF
>NA|few|TRBJ1-2|TRBV12-3/TRBV12-4
TGTGCCAGCAGCCCCCGGGACGCATACTATGGCTACACCTTC
CASSPRDAYYGYTF
>NA|few|TRBJ2-7|TRBV7-3
TGTGCCAGCAGCTTAAACGGTCCTGTCGGGTACGAGCAGTACTTC
CASSLNGPVGYEQYF
>NA|NA|TRBJ1-5|TRBV5-1
TGCGCCAGCAGCCCGACTCCGGCGACAGGAGGGCCCCAGCATTTT
CASSPTPATGGPQHF
>TRBD2|once|TRBJ2-5|TRBV20-1
TGCAGTGCTAGACCTCTAGCGGGGGGAGAGACCCAGTACTTC
CSARPLAGGETQYF
>NA|NA|TRBJ2-1|TRBV7-9
TGTGCCAGCGGGTCCCGGGGCATCAATGAGCAGTTCTTC
CASGSRGINEQFF
>NA|NA|TRBJ2-3|TRBV29-1
TGCAGCGCCATTCTAGGGGCAGATACGCAGTATTTT
CSAILGADTQYF
>TRBD2|NA|TRBJ2-3|TRBV20-1
TGCAGTGCTTCCGGACTAGCTACTACAGATACGCAGTATTTT
CSASGLATTDTQYF
>NA|once|TRBJ2-7|TRBV4-1
TGCGCCAGCAGCCAAGTGCGGCCAGGAGCCTACGAGCAGTACTTC
CASSQVRPGAYEQYF
>TRBD2|NA|TRBJ2-3|TRBV28
TGTGCCAGCACCCTACGGGGGGGAGCGCAGTATTTT
CASTLRGGAQYF
>TRBD2|NA|TRBJ2-1|TRBV20-1
TGCAGTGCCCTAAGACTAGCGGATCTAAGGGAGCAGTTCTTC
CSALRLADLREQFF
>NA|NA|TRBJ2-7|TRBV5-5
TGTGCCAGCAGCTTACCACAGGGCGAGCAGTACTTC
CASSLPQGEQYF
>NA|many|TRBJ1-1|TRBV10-3
TGTGCCATCAGCCGCCCCTTCGGGGGGTACACTGAAGCTTTCTTT
CAISRPFGGYTEAFF
>TRBD2|NA|TRBJ2-1|TRBV5-1
TGCGCCAGCAGCTGGAGGACTAGCATGGATGAGCAGTTCTTC
CASSWRTSMDEQFF